The 4 T cell receptor beta chains below come from one sample, sequenced in a study of T-cell reconstitution after alpha-beta-depleted transplantation in children. During its preparation, the TCRbeta library received unique molecular identifiers. MiXCR was run by TCRdb on the PCR reads, yielding one entry per CDR3 protein. The sample records 440,000 or so distinct CDR3 sequences, 43% being singletons. Sequenced here: PBMCs, sampled before TCRalphabeta/CD19-depleted stem cell transplant. The receptors here all came from a girl between 2 and 10 years old with aplastic anemia, due to receive a stem cell transplant.

The sample holds many counts of this clonotype. The gene calls are TRBV20-1 and TRBJ1-4; D is uncertain. The V gene lost 3 bases and the J gene lost 0 bases, with 5 bases spanning the gap. In germline, CDR1 is DFQATT, CDR2 SNEGSKA (reference sequence). The CDR3 contains 13 residues. The CDR3 sequence: CSASWTTNEKLFF. CDR3 sequence (DNA): TGCAGTGCTAGTTGGACAACTAATGAAAAACTGTTTTTT.

This clonotype was recorded a few times. The gene calls are TRBV11-2 and TRBJ2-1; 7 nucleotides match TRBD2. Germline lookup yields CDR1 SGHAT and CDR2 FQNNGV. Losses at the gene ends were 5 bases for V and 4 bases for J; bases not matched to a gene: 8. The CDR3 runs 15 residues. The CDR3 sequence: CASSTRASGYNEQFF. CDR3 DNA: TGTGCCAGCAGCACAAGGGCTAGCGGATACAATGAGCAGTTCTTC.

This chain joins TRBV11-1 and TRBJ2-7; 9 positions match TRBD2. After removal of 3 bases from V and 0 bases from J, the junction contained 12 bases not matched to a gene. The germline V gene has CDR1 SGHAT and CDR2 FQDESV (reference sequence). The CDR3 is 18 amino acids. The CDR3 DNA follows: TGTGCCAGCAGCTTGGGCAGAGCCAGCGGGAGGTCCTCCTACGAGCAGTACTTC. It specifies CASSLGRASGRSSYEQYF. The variable domain in full, with the rest retrieved from reference TRBV11-1 and TRBJ2-7, is EAEVAQSPRYKITEKSQAVAFWCDPISGHATLYWYRQILGQGPELLVQFQDESVVDDSQLPKDRFSAERLKGVDSTLKIQPAELGDSAMYLCASSLGRASGRSSYEQYFGPGTRLTVT.

A single count supports this clonotype. The chain has TRBV7-3 and TRBJ2-1, with 9 bases matching TRBD2. CDR1 and CDR2 from the germline V gene are SGHTA and FQGTGA. The CDR3 is 19 amino acids. V shed 2 bases and J 3 bases; nucleotides not matched to a gene: 14. CDR3: CASSLGGTSGSGFYNEQFF. CDR3 DNA sequence: TGTGCCAGCAGCTTAGGGGGAACTAGCGGGTCAGGTTTCTACAATGAGCAGTTCTTC.